The 31 T cell receptor beta chains below were found in one sample sequenced in a study of ipilimumab plus nivolumab after autologous stem cell transplantation. Repertoires were generated with immunoSEQ multiplex PCR, while TCRdb's copy carries only in-frame clones and drops some. The repertoire holds 9,400 or so clones, with around two thirds as singletons. The material sequenced was PBMCs, taken in a trial of ipilimumab plus nivolumab as post-transplant consolidation. The receptors were sampled from a female donor with multiple myeloma.

V is TRBV7-3 and J is TRBJ2-7, with TRBD2 identical over 9 bases. Looked up from germline, CDR1 is SGHTA and CDR2 is FQGTGA. The junction had 5 bases not matched to a gene; V was cut back by 2 bases and J by 6 bases. This CDR3 comprises 14 residues. The CDR3 DNA reads TGTGCCAGCAGCTTAGCGGGAGGGCCCAGCGAGCAGTACTTC. Its translation is CASSLAGGPSEQYF.

This clone was counted between two and nine times. CDR3 sequence reads: CASSGGGGAEETQYF. The CDR3 DNA follows: TGTGCCAGCAGTGGGGGCGGGGGGGCAGAAGAGACCCAGTACTTC. The chain is built from TRBV2 and TRBJ2-5; 9 nucleotides match TRBD2. This CDR3 region has 15 residues. Germline V gene data show CDR1 as SNHLY and CDR2 as FYNNEI. V was pared by 4 bases and J by 3 bases, with 6 bases of the junction left unmatched.

The V and J genes are TRBV7-2 and TRBJ2-2, with D tentatively TRBD1 (6 bases). Germline CDR1 reads SGHTA; CDR2 reads FQGNSA. The CDR3 totals 15 residues. V lost 1 base and J 5 bases, leaving 11 bases between the germline ends. The CDR3 DNA is TGTGCCAGCAGCTTAGTTGGGACAAAGACCGGGGAGCTGTTTTTT. It translates to CASSLVGTKTGELFF.

The J gene is TRBJ1-3, the V gene TRBV14, with D unclear. This CDR3 contains 15 residues. The V gene lost 0 bases and the J gene lost 3 bases, with 9 bases spanning the gap. The germline gives CDR1 SGHDN, CDR2 FVKESK. CDR3: CASSQDVTVGNTIYF. In DNA, the CDR3 is TGTGCCAGCAGCCAAGATGTTACGGTTGGAAACACCATATATTTT.

The chain combines TRBV6-6 with TRBJ1-2; 8 bases are a match to TRBD1. The CDR3 is 13 residues long. The junction had 4 bases not matched to a gene; V was cut back by 2 bases and J by 8 bases. CDR1 MNHNY and CDR2 SVGAGI come from the germline V gene (reference sequence). CDR3 amino acids: CASSYRWDRGYTF. The CDR3 DNA is TGTGCCAGCAGTTACCGATGGGACAGGGGCTACACCTTC.

The chain recombines TRBV19 with TRBJ1-1; 10 bases match TRBD1. The CDR3 is 15 residues long. With V trimmed by 5 bases and J by 1 base, 4 bases remained unmatched. Germline CDR1 and CDR2: LNHDA and SQIVND (reference sequence). The CDR3 spells CASSSGQGRNTEAFF. Written as DNA, the CDR3 is TGTGCCAGTAGTTCGGGACAGGGGAGGAACACTGAAGCTTTCTTT.

The rearrangement links TRBV19 to TRBJ1-5; the match to TRBD1 covers 7 bases. There are 18 residues in the CDR3. Trimming cost V 5 bases and J 5 bases; bases outside gene matches: 18. Germline CDR1 and CDR2: LNHDA and SQIVND (reference sequence). The CDR3 DNA is TGTGCCAGTAGTGGCGACCTAGGGGGCGGTCAATGGGATCAGCCCCAGCATTTT. It specifies CASSGDLGGGQWDQPQHF.

The J gene is TRBJ2-2, the V gene TRBV11-2, with a weak D call TRBD2 (5 bases). Germline CDR1 is SGHAT and CDR2 is FQNNGV. This CDR3 is built from 17 residues. The V end was cut by 1 base, the J end by 0 bases, with 12 bases between. As DNA, the CDR3 is TGTGCCAGCAGCTTAGGAGGGCTAGTCGCGAACACCGGGGAGCTGTTTTTT. It yields the protein CASSLGGLVANTGELFF.

This chain uses TRBV6-6 with TRBJ2-7, with TRBD1 as a possible D gene (5 bases). From germline, CDR1 is MNHNY and CDR2 SVGAGI (reference sequence). V lost 9 bases and J lost 7, with 10 bases in between. This CDR3 spans 10 amino acids. CDR3 coding DNA: TGTGCCAGTAGAAAGGGGGAGCAGTACTTC. Its protein product is CASRKGEQYF.

This chain links TRBV5-1 with TRBJ2-2; 7 positions agree with TRBD2. V was clipped by 3 bases and J by 4 bases; unmatched bases: 6. Germline CDR1 and CDR2: SGHRS and YFSETQ. The CDR3 length is 15 residues. CDR3 sequence reads: CASSWGGTGTGELFF. The CDR3 DNA sequence: TGCGCCAGCAGCTGGGGAGGGACCGGCACCGGGGAGCTGTTTTTT.

This clone was recorded once. This rearrangement joins TRBV28 to TRBJ2-7; D is possibly TRBD1 (5 bases). Trimming left V 6 bases short and J 0 bases short, with 12 bases between. The germline V gene has CDR1 MDHEN and CDR2 SYDVKM. This CDR3 is built from 14 residues. The CDR3 nucleotides read TGTGCCAGCAGCGGTCAGGGAACCTCCTACGAGCAGTACTTC. Translating it yields CASSGQGTSYEQYF.

This chain links TRBV19 with TRBJ2-5; perhaps TRBD1 as D (8 bases). Trimming took off 5 bases at V and 5 bases at J, with 15 bases between the two ends. The CDR3 loop spans 14 amino acids. Per the germline V gene, CDR1 is LNHDA and CDR2 is SQIVND (reference sequence). The CDR3 here is CASSLGQGGETQYF. As DNA, the CDR3 is TGTGCCAGTAGTCTCGGACAGGGAGGGGAGACCCAGTACTTC.

This clone appeared a few times. The chain carries TRBV18 and TRBJ2-7, with TRBD2 identical over 7 bases. Germline V gene lookup returns CDR1 KGHSH and CDR2 LQKENI. This CDR3 spans 13 amino acids. V lost 4 bases and J lost 7; bases outside the gene matches: 7. The CDR3 DNA sequence: TGTGCCAGCTCACAGTTCGATAGCGGGGAGCAGTACTTC. This translates into CASSQFDSGEQYF. The full variable domain, in which reference TRBV18 and TRBJ2-7 provide the parts outside the CDR3, is NAGVMQNPRHLVRRRGQEARLRCSPMKGHSHVYWYRQLPEEGLKFMVYLQKENIIDESGMPKERFSAEFPKEGPSILRIQQVVRGDSAAYFCASSQFDSGEQYFGPGTRLTVT.

A few counts support this clone. This sequence joins TRBV4-3 and TRBJ2-1; 8 bases match TRBD2. The CDR3 loop spans 19 amino acids. The V and J ends lost 0 bases and 4 bases, in that order; junction bases with no gene match: 14. Germline V lookup: CDR1 LGHNA, CDR2 YSLEER. CDR3: CASSQDYGTRVPGYNEQFF. DNA for the CDR3: TGCGCCAGCAGCCAAGATTACGGGACTAGAGTCCCCGGATACAATGAGCAGTTCTTC.

CDR3 residues: CASSLEVAVSYEQYF. As DNA, the CDR3 is TGCGCCAGCAGCTTGGAAGTAGCGGTCTCCTACGAGCAGTACTTC. The V gene is TRBV5-1, the J gene TRBJ2-7; D possibly corresponds to TRBD2 (6 bases). V was pared by 0 bases and J by 0 bases, with 10 bases between. Germline V gene data show CDR1 as SGHRS and CDR2 as YFSETQ. The CDR3 length is 15 residues.

The chain has TRBV28 and TRBJ2-1, with D possibly TRBD1 on 6 matching bases. This CDR3 has 15 amino acids. The ends were cut back, 11 bases at V and 8 bases at J, with 25 bases in the middle. Germline values: CDR1 MDHEN, CDR2 SYDVKM. The CDR3 coding sequence is TGTGCCGGCAACCTCGCGGGCAGGGGAAGAGATGAGCAGTTCTTC. Amino acids: CAGNLAGRGRDEQFF. The full variable domain, with the rest looked up from reference TRBV28 and TRBJ2-1, is DVKVTQSSRYLVKRTGEKVFLECVQDMDHENMFWYRQDPGLGLRLIYFSYDVKMKEKGDIPEGYSVSREKKERFSLILESASTNQTSMYLCAGNLAGRGRDEQFFGPGTRLTVL.

This clone is deemed medium-sized (0.01 to 0.1%). The V call is TRBV5-6, the J call TRBJ2-5, with TRBD1 matching over 9 bases. CDR3 length: 16 amino acids. In germline, CDR1 is SGHDT, CDR2 YYEEEE. The V segment lost 1 base and the J segment 5 bases; nucleotides outside the gene matches: 9. The DNA of the CDR3 is TGTGCCAGCAGCTTGAGTAACAGGGGGCAACGGGAGACCCAGTACTTC. It encodes CASSLSNRGQRETQYF.

The rearrangement uses TRBV7-9 and TRBJ1-1; D remains ambiguous. This CDR3 is built from 13 residues. Germline V CDR1 and CDR2: SEHNR, FQNEAQ (reference sequence). V lost 6 bases and J lost 4, with 12 bases in between. CDR3 in amino acids: CASSPMSATEAFF. The CDR3 coding sequence is TGTGCCAGCAGTCCTATGTCCGCCACTGAAGCTTTCTTT. Full variable domain (rest looked up from reference TRBV7-9 and TRBJ1-1): DTGVSQNPRHKITKRGQNVTFRCDPISEHNRLYWYRQTLGQGPEFLTYFQNEAQLEKSRLLSDRFSAERPKGSFSTLEIQRTEQGDSAMYLCASSPMSATEAFFGQGTRLTVV.

This clone occurred a few times. J is TRBJ2-3 and V is TRBV30; TRBD1 matches at 9 bases. CDR3 length: 16 amino acids. Germline lookup yields CDR1 GTSNPN and CDR2 SVGIG (reference sequence). Trimming removed 3 bases from V and 8 bases from J; junction bases left unmatched: 15. CDR3 DNA: TGTGCCTGGAGGCTACAGGGGGCGGGAGAATCTGGTACGCAGTATTTT. This gives the protein CAWRLQGAGESGTQYF.

This clone was found a few times. The gene calls are TRBV5-4 and TRBJ2-1, with 10 bases fitting TRBD2. The CDR3 contains 16 residues. Germline V lookup: CDR1 SGHNT, CDR2 YYREEE (reference sequence). With 4 bases clipped from V and 4 bases from J, the junction kept 8 bases outside the gene matches. CDR3 nucleotides: TGTGCCAGCAGCCAAGGGCTAGCGGGAGTGTACAATGAGCAGTTCTTC. Its translation is CASSQGLAGVYNEQFF. The whole variable domain, remainder taken from reference TRBV5-4 and TRBJ2-1, is ETGVTQSPTHLIKTRGQQVTLRCSSQSGHNTVSWYQQALGQGPQFIFQYYREEENGRGNFPPRFSGLQFPNYSSELNVNALELDDSALYLCASSQGLAGVYNEQFFGPGTRLTVL.

The chain employs TRBV6-1 and TRBJ2-3; unclear D gene. Germline-derived CDR1 and CDR2 are MNHNS and SASEGT. The CDR3 totals 15 residues. Trimming cost V 4 bases and J 0 bases, with 11 bases left between them. The CDR3: CASSARAFSTDTQYF. CDR3 nucleotides: TGTGCCAGCAGTGCCAGAGCGTTTAGCACAGATACGCAGTATTTT.

The chain carries TRBV2 and TRBJ2-7, with D possibly being TRBD1 (5 bases). The CDR3 has 14 residues. Germline CDR1 and CDR2: SNHLY and FYNNEI. V was cut by 6 bases and J by 0 bases, with 12 bases left in between. CDR3 residues: CASSGQGTSYEQYF. The CDR3 DNA follows: TGTGCCAGCAGCGGTCAGGGAACCTCCTACGAGCAGTACTTC. Looking up the rest from reference TRBV2 and TRBJ2-7 gives the full variable domain: EPEVTQTPSHQVTQMGQEVILRCVPISNHLYFYWYRQILGQKVEFLVSFYNNEISEKSEIFDDQFSVERPDGSNFTLKIRSTKLEDSAMYFCASSGQGTSYEQYFGPGTRLTVT.

This chain connects TRBV7-2 to TRBJ1-2; no reliable D call. The CDR3 consists of 13 residues. Germline CDR1 and CDR2: SGHTA and FQGNSA. Trimming left V 5 bases short and J 0 bases short, with 7 bases between. CDR3 protein: CASSPTANYGYTF. CDR3 nucleotide sequence: TGTGCCAGCAGCCCGACGGCTAACTATGGCTACACCTTC.

The chain is built from TRBV28 and TRBJ2-1; D unclear. Germline V gene data show CDR1 as MDHEN and CDR2 as SYDVKM. The V end was cut by 6 bases, the J end by 0 bases, with 12 bases between. This CDR3 comprises 15 residues. CDR3 DNA: TGTGCCAGCAGATTAAGCACGAACTCCTACAATGAGCAGTTCTTC. Amino acids: CASRLSTNSYNEQFF.

CDR3: CASSQEGGLHTDTQYF. CDR3 coding DNA: TGCGCCAGCAGCCAAGAGGGGGGACTCCACACAGATACGCAGTATTTT. The rearrangement joins TRBV4-1 to TRBJ2-3; possible D gene TRBD2, 6 bases. The CDR3 is made up of 16 amino acids. V was shortened by 0 bases and J by 2 bases, with 12 bases between the two germline ends. Germline V gives CDR1 MGHRA, CDR2 YSYEKL.

The V and J genes are TRBV11-2 and TRBJ1-1; D is possibly TRBD1 (5 bases). Per germline, CDR1 SGHAT and CDR2 FQNNGV. This CDR3 spans 15 amino acids. V was cut by 5 bases and J by 11 bases, with 24 bases left in between. The CDR3 DNA follows: TGTGCCAGCAGCGTAGGGGCAGGGACTACTGGAGGGGCTTTCTTT. This sequence encodes CASSVGAGTTGGAFF.

The chain carries TRBV5-4 and TRBJ2-3; D gene unclear. With 2 bases removed from V and 2 bases from J, the gap between germline ends came to 0 bases. Germline lookup yields CDR1 SGHNT and CDR2 YYREEE (reference sequence). The CDR3 totals 11 residues. DNA for the CDR3: TGTGCCAGCAGCTTCACAGATACGCAGTATTTT. Encoded protein: CASSFTDTQYF.

The gene calls are TRBV6-4 and TRBJ2-2; possible D gene TRBD2, 5 bases. Germline V gene data show CDR1 as MRHNA and CDR2 as SNTAGT. This CDR3 is built from 14 residues. V lost 3 bases and J 4 bases, leaving 9 bases between the germline ends. Written as DNA, the CDR3 is TGTGCCAGCAGTGAACGAGGGCGCACCGGGGAGCTGTTTTTT. It yields the protein CASSERGRTGELFF.

By share, this clone counts as large. The genes are TRBV2 and TRBJ2-7; D uncertain. Germline loops: CDR1 SNHLY, CDR2 FYNNEI. V dropped 0 bases and J dropped 3 bases, with 3 bases sitting between them. The CDR3 runs to 12 residues. CDR3 loop: CASSEANYEQYF. In DNA form, the CDR3 reads TGTGCCAGCAGTGAAGCGAACTACGAGCAGTACTTC.

This clone showed up just a few times. The rearrangement joins TRBV7-8 to TRBJ2-3; TRBD1 aligns across 8 bases. The V gene end was trimmed by 4 bases and the J gene end by 3 bases; junction bases not matched to a gene: 6. CDR1 and CDR2 from the germline V gene are SGHVS and FQNEAQ. The CDR3 runs 15 residues. The CDR3 protein is CASSSGTGRTDTQYF. DNA of the CDR3: TGTGCCAGCAGCTCCGGGACAGGCAGAACAGATACGCAGTATTTT.

This clone showed up just a few times. The gene calls are TRBV10-3 and TRBJ2-1; 8 nucleotides agree with TRBD2. Germline V gene lookup returns CDR1 ENHRY and CDR2 SYGVKD. This CDR3 spans 15 amino acids. Trimming took 6 bases from V and 9 from J; bases not matched to a gene: 13. The CDR3 loop reads CAIRRAGESSSEQFF. In DNA form, the CDR3 reads TGTGCCATCAGGAGAGCGGGAGAGTCATCAAGTGAGCAGTTCTTC.